These T cell receptor beta chains were read from a single sample in a study of blood T cell repertoires in COVID-19. Repertoires were generated with immunoSEQ multiplex PCR, while TCRdb's copy carries only in-frame clones and drops some. This sample has about 42,000 clones, with 85% found just once. The source material was peripheral blood. Receptor source: a man in his fifties with active COVID-19. The CDR3 runs from the conserved cysteine through the conserved F or W. A D gene is named only where the DNA matches it firmly. Clone size is stated in some rows and not others, as once, few, many or a class when expanded.

v_gene	d_gene	abundance	j_gene	CDR3aa	CDR3nt
TRBV11-2	-	-	TRBJ1-3	CASSPRLGQNSGNTIYF	TGTGCCAGCAGCCCACGGCTAGGACAGAACTCTGGAAACACCATATATTTT
TRBV11-1	-	-	TRBJ1-1	CASSLAGATEAFF	TGTGCCAGCAGTCTGGCAGGGGCCACTGAAGCTTTCTTT
TRBV6-2/TRBV6-3	TRBD2	-	TRBJ2-4	CASSYLRNGGVGLAKNIQYF	TGTGCCAGCAGTTATCTGCGAAACGGGGGGGTAGGCTTAGCCAAAAACATTCAGTACTTC
TRBV27	TRBD2	-	TRBJ2-7	CASSLGGTVHSYEQYF	TGTGCCAGCAGTTTGGGAGGGACGGTCCACTCCTACGAGCAGTACTTC
TRBV6-2/TRBV6-3	-	-	TRBJ2-1	CASSGGMHPGEQFF	TGTGCCAGCAGTGGTGGTATGCACCCGGGGGAGCAGTTCTTC
TRBV9	TRBD2	-	TRBJ2-3	CASSLRGSPDTQYF	TGTGCCAGCAGCCTCCGCGGGAGCCCAGATACGCAGTATTTT
TRBV7-2	TRBD1	-	TRBJ1-3	CASSLGGTGSAYTIYF	TGTGCCAGCAGCTTAGGAGGGACAGGGTCTGCATACACCATATATTTT
TRBV10-3	-	once	TRBJ2-3	CAISDPPGGTDTQYF	TGTGCCATCAGTGACCCCCCGGGTGGCACAGATACGCAGTATTTT
TRBV28	TRBD1	-	TRBJ1-2	CANNHRGGVYGYTF	TGTGCCAACAATCACAGGGGGGGTGTTTATGGCTACACCTTC
TRBV15	TRBD1	-	TRBJ2-1	CATSRETKTGYYNEQFF	TGTGCCACCAGCAGGGAAACCAAGACAGGGTACTACAATGAGCAGTTCTTC
TRBV7-6	-	-	TRBJ2-7	CASSRGPSYEQYF	TGTGCCAGCAGCCGAGGCCCCTCCTACGAGCAGTACTTC
TRBV6-1	-	-	TRBJ2-3	CASSEGYGDTQYF	TGTGCCAGCAGTGAAGGGTATGGCGATACGCAGTATTTT
TRBV3-1/TRBV3-2	TRBD2	-	TRBJ2-5	CASSLPGLATQETQYF	TGTGCCAGCAGCCTACCGGGACTAGCGACACAGGAGACCCAGTACTTC
TRBV2	TRBD1	-	TRBJ2-1	CASSLRGQGNEQFF	TGTGCCAGCAGTCTTAGGGGACAGGGGAATGAGCAGTTCTTC
TRBV5-1	TRBD1	-	TRBJ2-2	CASSLVGGATGELFF	TGCGCCAGCAGCTTGGTAGGGGGCGCCACCGGGGAGCTGTTTTTT
TRBV9	TRBD1	-	TRBJ1-1	CASSVGTANTEAFF	TGTGCCAGCAGCGTGGGGACAGCGAACACTGAAGCTTTCTTT
TRBV4-2	TRBD1	few	TRBJ1-6	CASRGTGDSPLHF	TGTGCCAGCAGGGGGACAGGGGATTCACCCCTCCACTTT
TRBV4-3	-	-	TRBJ2-7	CASSQDLIRGGAYEQYF	TGCGCCAGCAGCCAAGATTTGATTCGGGGTGGGGCCTACGAGCAGTACTTC
TRBV6-5	TRBD2	-	TRBJ2-5	CASRIAGARETQYF	TGTGCCAGCAGAATAGCGGGAGCGAGGGAGACCCAGTACTTC
TRBV2	TRBD1	-	TRBJ1-6	CATRDRANSPLHF	TGTGCCACTCGGGACAGGGCGAATTCACCCCTCCACTTT
TRBV3-1/TRBV3-2	-	-	TRBJ1-4	CASSPPGIAEKLFF	TGTGCCAGCAGCCCCCCAGGGATTGCTGAAAAACTGTTTTTT
TRBV3-1/TRBV3-2	TRBD2	-	TRBJ2-5	CASSPIAGAWETQYF	TGTGCCAGCAGCCCGATAGCGGGAGCTTGGGAGACCCAGTACTTC
TRBV2	TRBD1	-	TRBJ2-2	CAGTPGQGYGELFF	TGTGCCGGGACACCGGGACAGGGTTACGGGGAGCTGTTTTTT
TRBV6-2/TRBV6-3	TRBD1	-	TRBJ2-7	CASSYSQGADHEQYF	TGTGCCAGCAGTTATTCACAGGGGGCGGACCACGAGCAGTACTTC
TRBV5-1	-	-	TRBJ2-5	CASRSLETQYF	TGCGCCAGCAGGAGCCTAGAGACCCAGTACTTC
TRBV11-2	-	-	TRBJ2-5	CASSSRGFTETQYF	TGTGCCAGCAGCTCCAGGGGCTTCACCGAGACCCAGTACTTC
TRBV29-1	TRBD1	-	TRBJ1-1	CSANRDRNTEAFF	TGCAGCGCTAACCGGGACAGGAACACTGAAGCTTTCTTT
TRBV5-1	TRBD1	-	TRBJ2-1	CASSGRGQGAYNEQFF	TGCGCCAGCAGCGGCAGGGGACAGGGGGCATACAATGAGCAGTTCTTC
TRBV6-4	-	-	TRBJ1-6	CASRAEGTKNSPLHF	TGTGCCAGCCGAGCTGAAGGGACAAAAAATTCACCCCTCCACTTT
TRBV19	-	-	TRBJ1-1	CASRAGITEAFF	TGTGCCAGTAGAGCGGGGATTACTGAAGCTTTCTTT
TRBV7-3	-	-	TRBJ2-3	CASSSRLSAGDTQYF	TGTGCCAGCAGCTCGCGACTATCCGCCGGAGATACGCAGTATTTT
TRBV6-6	TRBD2	-	TRBJ2-7	CASSVAGGPYEQYF	TGTGCCAGCAGTGTAGCGGGGGGGCCCTACGAGCAGTACTTC
TRBV7-8	TRBD1	-	TRBJ2-2	CASSLRDRNTGELFF	TGTGCCAGCAGCCTCCGGGACAGAAACACCGGGGAGCTGTTTTTT
TRBV11-2	-	-	TRBJ1-6	CASSLGGEHSPLHF	TGTGCCAGCAGCTTAGGGGGGGAACATTCACCCCTCCACTTT
TRBV19	TRBD1	-	TRBJ2-3	CASSKSPGQLADTQYF	TGTGCCAGTAGCAAATCGCCGGGACAGTTAGCAGATACGCAGTATTTT
TRBV6-5	TRBD1	-	TRBJ1-1	CASVKGARGTEAFF	TGTGCCAGCGTGAAGGGGGCGCGGGGCACTGAAGCTTTCTTT
TRBV14	TRBD2	-	TRBJ2-2	CASSRRGKVNTGELFF	TGTGCCAGCAGCCGGCGGGGGAAGGTGAACACCGGGGAGCTGTTTTTT